These 6 T cell receptor beta chains were sequenced from one sample in a study of CD8 T cells in ankylosing spondylitis. Each CDR3 protein is one row after TCRdb ran MiXCR on the 5' RACE reads. This table has about 160,000 distinct CDR3 sequences, more than 40% appearing once. Material: synovial fluid, either unsorted or a sorted T cell fraction (not recorded which). The receptors were gathered from a male donor with ankylosing spondylitis.

The gene calls are TRBV11-1 and TRBJ1-4; 7 positions match TRBD1. The CDR3 loop spans 18 amino acids. Losses at the gene ends were 3 bases for V and 0 bases for J; bases not matched to a gene: 10. CDR1 and CDR2 (germline): SGHAT, FQDESV (reference sequence). CDR3 DNA: TGTGCCAGCAGCTTCAATACAGGGGAGGTCCCAACTAATGAAAAACTGTTTTTT. Encoded protein: CASSFNTGEVPTNEKLFF.

The rearrangement joins TRBV9 to TRBJ1-5; TRBD1 is a possible D gene (6 bases). Germline CDR1 is SGDLS and CDR2 is YYNGEE. Trimming cost V 0 bases and J 1 base, with 14 bases left between them. The CDR3 consists of 17 residues. Written as DNA, the CDR3 is TGTGCCAGCAGCGTAGAGGGGAACAGGGTGAGCAATCAGCCCCAGCATTTT. It codes for CASSVEGNRVSNQPQHF.

V and J are TRBV13 and TRBJ2-2, with D unclear. Per the germline V gene, CDR1 is PRHDT and CDR2 is FYEKMQ (reference sequence). Trimming shortened V by 5 bases and J by 4 bases, and 2 bases separated the two germline ends. CDR3 length equals 11 residues. The CDR3, as DNA: TGTGCCAGCAGCGGCACCGGGGAGCTGTTTTTT. Translated, it gives CASSGTGELFF.

This sequence joins TRBV29-1 and TRBJ2-7; maybe TRBD1 (8 bases). This CDR3 is built from 14 residues. Germline CDR1 is SQVTM and CDR2 is ANQGSEA. Trimming stripped 7 bases from V and 3 bases from J, with 19 bases between. In DNA, the CDR3 is TGCAGCGGGGCCACAGGGGGGGATTTCTACGAGCAGTACTTC. Translation gives CSGATGGDFYEQYF.

The chain carries TRBV10-1 and TRBJ2-3; 7 nucleotides line up with TRBD1. Trimming removed 1 base from V and 2 bases from J; junction bases left unmatched: 3. From germline, CDR1 is WNHNN and CDR2 SYGVQD (reference sequence). The length of the CDR3 is 15 residues. The CDR3 sequence: CASSECGQATDTQYF. The CDR3 nucleotides are TGCGCCAGCAGTGAGTGTGGACAGGCCACAGATACGCAGTATTTT.

This rearrangement joins TRBV12-3 or TRBV12-4 to TRBJ2-1; 9 bases align to TRBD2. This CDR3 contains 16 residues. Losses at the gene ends were 5 bases for V and 0 bases for J; bases not matched to a gene: 5. The CDR3 region is CASSPVAGDSYNEQFF. Here the CDR3 DNA reads TGTGCCAGCAGTCCGGTAGCGGGAGACTCCTACAATGAGCAGTTCTTC.